This is a list of T cell receptor beta chains from one sample in a study of identical twins. Using its own MiXCR run on the 5' RACE reads, TCRdb lists one record per CDR3 protein. Of under 250,000 distinct CDR3 sequences listed, about a tenth were seen once; the top ten hold 4% to 6%. Input material: memory (CD45RO+) T cells sorted from blood. Receptors were obtained from a woman aged 18-30 years in good health. The CDR3 runs from the conserved cysteine through the conserved F or W. The order of the fields is V gene, D gene, clone size, J gene, CDR3 protein, CDR3 DNA. D genes are given only for firm matches. A row's size may be missing; if present it is once, few, many or a size class.

v_call: TRBV4-2
d_call: NA
clone_size: NA
j_call: TRBJ2-1
cdr3_aa: CASSQASTRGVEQFF
cdr3_nt: TGTGCCAGCAGCCAGGCCTCTACGAGGGGTGTAGAGCAGTTCTTC

v_call: TRBV10-2
d_call: NA
clone_size: NA
j_call: TRBJ2-1
cdr3_aa: CASRGPRRGDEQFF
cdr3_nt: TGCGCCAGCAGGGGCCCCCGGAGGGGCGATGAGCAGTTCTTC

v_call: TRBV12-3/TRBV12-4
d_call: TRBD1
clone_size: many
j_call: TRBJ2-4
cdr3_aa: CASGPTGGKNIQYF
cdr3_nt: TGTGCCAGCGGCCCTACAGGGGGCAAAAACATTCAGTACTTC

v_call: TRBV3-1
d_call: TRBD1
clone_size: few
j_call: TRBJ2-1
cdr3_aa: CASSQATGANEQFF
cdr3_nt: TGTGCCAGCAGCCAAGCTACAGGGGCTAATGAGCAGTTCTTC

v_call: TRBV10-3
d_call: TRBD1
clone_size: NA
j_call: TRBJ1-1
cdr3_aa: CAIRGQENTEAFF
cdr3_nt: TGTGCCATCAGGGGACAGGAGAACACTGAAGCTTTCTTT

v_call: TRBV7-9
d_call: TRBD1
clone_size: many
j_call: TRBJ2-7
cdr3_aa: CASSKGAPTEGYEQYF
cdr3_nt: TGTGCCAGCAGCAAGGGGGCCCCTACCGAGGGCTACGAGCAGTACTTC

v_call: TRBV29-1
d_call: TRBD1
clone_size: few
j_call: TRBJ2-3
cdr3_aa: CSVGPKTGGTDTQYF
cdr3_nt: TGCAGCGTGGGACCTAAGACAGGGGGTACAGATACGCAGTATTTT

v_call: TRBV5-1
d_call: TRBD1
clone_size: few
j_call: TRBJ2-3
cdr3_aa: CASSGQGQTTDTQYF
cdr3_nt: TGCGCCAGCAGCGGACAGGGACAGACAACAGATACGCAGTATTTT

v_call: TRBV29-1
d_call: NA
clone_size: NA
j_call: TRBJ1-5
cdr3_aa: CSVQEGDGNQPQHF
cdr3_nt: TGCAGCGTTCAGGAGGGGGATGGCAATCAGCCCCAGCATTTT

v_call: TRBV10-3
d_call: TRBD2
clone_size: NA
j_call: TRBJ2-1
cdr3_aa: CAISVGGSSYNEQFF
cdr3_nt: TGTGCCATCAGTGTCGGGGGGAGCTCCTACAATGAGCAGTTCTTC

v_call: TRBV27
d_call: NA
clone_size: few
j_call: TRBJ2-5
cdr3_aa: CASSPPGRGRPEQETQYF
cdr3_nt: TGTGCCAGCAGTCCCCCCGGGAGGGGGCGGCCAGAACAAGAGACCCAGTACTTC

v_call: TRBV6-5
d_call: NA
clone_size: few
j_call: TRBJ1-6
cdr3_aa: CASSYSVTGNSPLHF
cdr3_nt: TGTGCCAGCAGTTACTCGGTGACAGGCAATTCACCCCTCCACTTT